This T cell receptor (beta chain) was profiled in a study of CD8+ T cells in alopecia areata listed by TCRdb under 2018. Turning to the overall study: The treated patients took part in an open-label pilot trial in which moderate-to-severe alopecia areata was treated with oral tofacitinib at 5 to 10 mg twice daily. Patients stayed on tofacitinib for 6 to 18 months and then had 6 months of follow-up off drug so that delayed response and recurrence could be assessed. For the treated patients, the SALT score, which quantifies what percentage of scalp surface area is affected, served as the measure of disease severity. To study T cell clonal expansion in alopecia areata, the researchers applied high-throughput TCRbeta sequencing to both the C3H/HeJ mouse model and human patients. On the human side, TCRbeta sequencing was run on scalp tissue and on sorted CD4+ and CD8+ peripheral blood T cells from healthy controls and from alopecia areata patients with either patchy or totalis/universalis disease. Biopsies were taken from tofacitinib-treated patients at baseline and again at 4 and 24 weeks into treatment, and several of those patients also had a later scalp biopsy. Scalp clonality was compared across normal scalp (n=4), patchy alopecia areata scalp (n=8), and alopecia totalis/universalis scalp (n=8). The RNA source kit depended on sample type: the PAXgene miRNA kit for fixed scalp, the miRNeasy kit for PBMCs, and the RNeasy kit for mouse skin. immunoSEQ multiplex PCR using 35 Vbeta forward primers and 13 Jbeta reverse primers was used to amplify TCRbeta CDR3 regions. What the study reported, not specific to this receptor: Scalp TCR repertoire analysis is complicated because resident alphabeta T cells in normal human skin are also sequenced, whereas mouse skin is dominated by gammadelta T cells. Shared TCR sequences between patients were less evident than in mice, which may be partly attributable to HLA diversity in the patient population. Tofacitinib significantly decreased scalp clonality and the number of expanded CD8+ clones among the top 100 scalp clones. Compared with normal scalp, lesional scalp had higher clonality and more expanded CD8+ clones, particularly in alopecia totalis/universalis, a pattern that suggests antigenic drive. The treated cohort was small, with a single nonresponder, so links between baseline CD8+ expansion and response need larger studies. During tofacitinib treatment, many expanded lesional clones remained in scalp and blood, and this persistence may partly explain relapse after treatment is stopped.

The treatment or condition label here, explained by the study, means: oral pan-JAK inhibitor, 5-10 mg twice daily. Lesional scalp punch biopsies and peripheral blood were obtained from alopecia areata patients. PBMCs were isolated by density centrifugation and stained for CD3, CD4 and CD8, and CD4+ and CD8+ T cells were sorted on a FACSAria. Libraries were made using the immunoSEQ multiplex PCR assay. RNA was extracted from all samples and reverse transcribed into cDNA as template for TCR sequencing. First-strand cDNA was synthesized with SuperScript III using a 2:1 mix of oligo-dT and random hexamers. A synthetic immune receptor repertoire was used to measure amplification bias, and any remaining bias was corrected computationally. Concerning the study's data processing: Raw reads were preprocessed for error removal, and CDR3 was defined according to IMGT conventions as running from the conserved cysteine to phenylalanine. Clonality was computed by normalizing Shannon entropy by log2 of the number of productive unique TCRs and subtracting the result from 1. CD4 or CD8 identity of scalp clones was inferred by cross-referencing scalp TCRbeta sequences with sorted blood CD4 and CD8 repertoires. TCRdb obtained this table from immuneACCESS and retained in-frame rearrangements with V and J assigned. These tables miss some clones; where compared with another copy, unresolved V genes account for less than half of the shortfall, and the remainder is unexplained. The D gene and trimming were derived from the DNA, and the V and J assignments and clone size from that table. The sample has 250,000 to 350,000 clones on record, around three fifths of them singletons. The ten largest clones capture about 0.9% of the sample.

Counted from cysteine to phenylalanine, this CDR3 has 14 amino acids. Only the CDR3 region is kept as DNA, spanning 42 bases read in frame from base 1. A distance of 15 bases separates the germline ends of V and J, which lose 6 bases and 3 bases respectively. In the germline V gene, CDR1 corresponds to MDHEN and CDR2 to SYDVKM. The table lists this clone with a few counts. Its binding antigen is unknown. Base qualities are not at hand, and no much larger clone is one base apart. The TCR comes from a human donor with alopecia areata. Here the sequenced sample was CD4+ T cells sorted from blood, taken at week 52, from a patient treated with tofacitinib. The receptor chain draws on TRBV28 and TRBJ2-7; TRBD2 might be the D gene, on 5 matching bases. At the DNA level, the sequence is TGTGCCAGCAGCCAAGGAGGCGCGGGCTACGAGCAGTACTTC. Translation gives CASSQGGAGYEQYF.